The rows below give T cell receptor beta chains drawn from one sample of a study of blood T cell repertoires in COVID-19. Only in-frame clones appear in the TCRdb table, and some are missing; sequencing was by immunoSEQ multiplex PCR. Here the sample spans some 250,000 clones, roughly 88% being singletons. Specimen: peripheral blood. Receptor source: a woman in her thirties with acute or convalescent COVID-19. The CDR3 runs from the conserved cysteine through the conserved F or W. A D gene is named only where the DNA matches it firmly. Size values are once, few and many counts, or a class for expanded clones, and some rows have none.

clone_size,d_call,v_call,j_call,cdr3_nt,cdr3_aa
NA,TRBD1,TRBV30,TRBJ1-1,TGTGCCTGGGACAGGGGGGTAAACACTGAAGCTTTCTTT,CAWDRGVNTEAFF
NA,TRBD1,TRBV7-2,TRBJ2-7,TGTGCCAGCACCCGGGACAGGGTAGGCCCCGAGCAGTACTTC,CASTRDRVGPEQYF
NA,NA,TRBV5-1,TRBJ1-1,TGCGCCAGCAGCTTGGAAAATCGGAACACTGAAGCTTTCTTT,CASSLENRNTEAFF
NA,NA,TRBV10-3,TRBJ2-1,TGTGCCATCAACGAGGATTCTCCACCCAATGAGCAGTTCTTC,CAINEDSPPNEQFF
NA,TRBD1,TRBV7-2,TRBJ1-2,TGTGCCAGCAGCTTGACAGGGGGCAACTATGGCTACACCTTC,CASSLTGGNYGYTF
few,TRBD1,TRBV6-1,TRBJ2-3,TGTGCCAGCAGTGAGGGGACAGGGGCAGATACGCAGTATTTT,CASSEGTGADTQYF
NA,NA,TRBV5-4,TRBJ1-4,TGTGCCAGCAGCTTCGGACAGCTTAATGAAAAACTGTTTTTT,CASSFGQLNEKLFF
once,TRBD1,TRBV3-1/TRBV3-2,TRBJ1-2,TGTGCCAGCAGCCAAGCTCGGGGCAGGGACAGCTATGGCTACACCTTC,CASSQARGRDSYGYTF
NA,NA,TRBV4-3,TRBJ2-7,TGCGCCAGCAGCCAAGATAGAGGGTTCCCGACCTACGAGCAGTACTTC,CASSQDRGFPTYEQYF
NA,TRBD1,TRBV5-4,TRBJ1-3,TGTGCCAGCAGCCCGGGTGCGGGACAGGGAAACACCATATATTTT,CASSPGAGQGNTIYF
NA,TRBD2,TRBV10-3,TRBJ2-7,TGTGCCATCAGTGGTAGCGGGACCGGCTACGAGCAGTACTTC,CAISGSGTGYEQYF
NA,NA,TRBV6-2/TRBV6-3,TRBJ1-1,TGTGCCAGCAGTTACACACGAGGACAGCCCGACGGTGAAGCTTTCTTT,CASSYTRGQPDGEAFF
NA,TRBD2,TRBV6-5,TRBJ2-7,TGTGCCAGCAGTCCCGGGACTAGCGTTTACGAGCAGTACTTC,CASSPGTSVYEQYF
NA,TRBD2,TRBV20-1,TRBJ2-1,TGCAGTGCTAGTGGTCCTAGCGGGAGCTTCAATGAGCAGTTCTTC,CSASGPSGSFNEQFF
NA,NA,TRBV30,TRBJ1-5,TGTGCCTGGGGATTAAATCAGCCCCAGCATTTT,CAWGLNQPQHF
NA,TRBD2,TRBV6-5,TRBJ2-1,TGTGCCAGCAGTTACTCTCGGGGGGGACTAGGTGAGCAGTTCTTC,CASSYSRGGLGEQFF
NA,NA,TRBV3-1/TRBV3-2,TRBJ2-7,TGTGCCAGCAGCCAAGATCTCGGGGGACCCTCCTACGAGCAGTACTTC,CASSQDLGGPSYEQYF
NA,NA,TRBV6-5,TRBJ2-1,TGTGCCAGCAGTAGACGCACTATATCCTACAATGAGCAGTTCTTC,CASSRRTISYNEQFF
NA,NA,TRBV15,TRBJ1-3,TGTGCCACCAGCGGTGGAGGGTGGAGTGGAAACACCATATATTTT,CATSGGGWSGNTIYF
NA,TRBD1,TRBV5-1,TRBJ2-7,TGCGCCAGCGGACAGGGCTTGAGCTCCTACGAGCAGTACTTC,CASGQGLSSYEQYF
NA,TRBD2,TRBV25-1,TRBJ2-2,TGTGCCAGCAGTGAAACTAGCGGGATGAACACCGGGGAGCTGTTTTTT,CASSETSGMNTGELFF
NA,TRBD2,TRBV6-2/TRBV6-3,TRBJ2-3,TGTGCCAGCAGTTACGGGCGGGAGGGCACAGATACGCAGTATTTT,CASSYGREGTDTQYF
NA,NA,TRBV13,TRBJ1-3,TGTGCCAGCAGCCTACTGGGGGGGCCTGGAAACACCATATATTTT,CASSLLGGPGNTIYF
NA,TRBD1,TRBV2,TRBJ1-2,TGTGCCAGCAGGACCTTGGACAGGGGCTCTCCCACATATGGCTACACCTTC,CASRTLDRGSPTYGYTF
NA,NA,TRBV20-1,TRBJ2-1,TGCAGTGCGCATTTACTGGTGGAGCAGTTCTTC,CSAHLLVEQFF
NA,TRBD1,TRBV5-1,TRBJ2-5,TGCGCCAGCAGCCAAACCGGGACAGCCCAAGAGACCCAGTACTTC,CASSQTGTAQETQYF
NA,TRBD2,TRBV7-9,TRBJ2-5,TGTGCCAGCAGCTTAGCTACTAGCGGGAGGGCCAGGGAGACCCAGTACTTC,CASSLATSGRARETQYF
NA,TRBD1,TRBV19,TRBJ1-1,TGTGCCAGTAGTATAGTGCTCGGGACAGGTAACACTGAAGCTTTCTTT,CASSIVLGTGNTEAFF
once,NA,TRBV5-1,TRBJ2-1,TGCGCCAGCAGCTTGGACCGATCTAGCAATGAGCAGTTCTTC,CASSLDRSSNEQFF
NA,NA,TRBV6-2/TRBV6-3,TRBJ2-2,TGTGCCAGCAGTTGGGGACAGACGGGGGCCGGGGAGCTGTTTTTT,CASSWGQTGAGELFF
few,NA,TRBV6-6,TRBJ1-2,TGTGCCAGCTCTCAAGACAGGCCCAGACTCTATGGCTACACCTTC,CASSQDRPRLYGYTF